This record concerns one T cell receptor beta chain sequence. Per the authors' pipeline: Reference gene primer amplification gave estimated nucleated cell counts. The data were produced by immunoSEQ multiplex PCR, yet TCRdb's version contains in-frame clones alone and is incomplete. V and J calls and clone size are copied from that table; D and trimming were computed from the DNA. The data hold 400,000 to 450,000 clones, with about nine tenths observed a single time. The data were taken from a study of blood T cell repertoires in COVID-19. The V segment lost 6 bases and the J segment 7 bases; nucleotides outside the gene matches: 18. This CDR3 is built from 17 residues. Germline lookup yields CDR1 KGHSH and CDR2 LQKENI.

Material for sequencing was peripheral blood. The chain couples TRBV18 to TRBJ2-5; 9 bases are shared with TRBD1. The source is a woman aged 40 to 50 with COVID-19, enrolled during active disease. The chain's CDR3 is CASSPLRTGEEKGTQYF. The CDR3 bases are TGTGCCAGCTCCCCCCTTCGGACAGGGGAAGAAAAGGGGACCCAGTACTTC.